The 13 T cell receptor beta chains reported below all come from one sample, sequenced in a study of radiation and T cells in renal cell carcinoma (dated by TCRdb to between 2020 and 2021). The time point label corresponds to: blood 2 weeks post-SBRT. The meaning of the sample's treatment or condition label: 15 Gy SBRT to primary tumor, nephrectomy 4 weeks later. The method behind the library was the immunoSEQ multiplex PCR assay. This is the immuneACCESS table as TCRdb keeps it, with only in-frame sequences that have V and J called. A part of the clones is gone; compared with another copy, unresolved V genes explain less than half, and the rest is unexplained. The table for this sample lists some 120,000 clones; more than 75% of them were counted only once. 5% to 6.5% of the sample is taken by the ten largest. The material sequenced was blood, taken from a patient whose treatment included radiotherapy and nephrectomy. These receptors were taken from a woman in her sixties or seventies with renal cell carcinoma.

CDR3: CASSLVYRETQYF. Written as DNA, the CDR3 is TGTGCCAGCAGCTTAGTGTACAGGGAGACCCAGTACTTC. The chain carries TRBV7-8 and TRBJ2-5; D is perhaps TRBD1 (5 bases). V lost 1 base and J lost 5, with 8 bases in between. Germline assignment: CDR1 SGHVS and CDR2 FQNEAQ. The CDR3 contains 13 residues.

J is TRBJ1-5 and V is TRBV5-4, with D possibly matching TRBD1 (6 bases). Germline CDR1 is SGHNT and CDR2 is YYREEE (reference sequence). The CDR3 runs to 14 residues. V was shortened by 4 bases and J by 3 bases, with 11 bases between the two germline ends. The CDR3 region has the DNA TGTGCCAGCAGCGTAACAGGGTTCAATCAGCCCCAGCATTTT. Encoded protein: CASSVTGFNQPQHF.

This chain's CDR3 is CASYESQLLADFNYGYTF. DNA of the CDR3: TGTGCCAGCTATGAATCGCAATTGTTGGCAGATTTTAACTATGGCTACACCTTC. J is TRBJ1-2 and V is TRBV2; D is undetermined. The V end lost 8 bases, the J end lost 1 base, and 26 bases lay between the germline ends. CDR1 and CDR2 from the germline V gene are SNHLY and FYNNEI. CDR3 length equals 18 residues. Full variable domain (missing parts from reference TRBV2 and TRBJ1-2): EPEVTQTPSHQVTQMGQEVILRCVPISNHLYFYWYRQILGQKVEFLVSFYNNEISEKSEIFDDQFSVERPDGSNFTLKIRSTKLEDSAMYFCASYESQLLADFNYGYTFGSGTRLTVV.

This rearrangement joins TRBV7-9 to TRBJ2-7; no firm D call. The CDR3 extends over 14 amino acids. The germline V gene has CDR1 SEHNR and CDR2 FQNEAQ (reference sequence). The V and J ends lost 0 bases and 2 bases respectively, with 8 bases between them. CDR3 DNA sequence: TGTGCCAGCAGCTTAGCTGTACCTCCCTACGAGCAGTACTTC. Translating it yields CASSLAVPPYEQYF.

This sequence joins TRBV9 and TRBJ2-5; 8 bases are shared with TRBD2. Germline trimming cut 3 bases from V and 6 bases from J; bases unmatched to any gene: 10. CDR3 length: 15 residues. Germline V gives CDR1 SGDLS, CDR2 YYNGEE. The CDR3, as DNA: TGTGCCAGCAGCGCGTCTCGGGGGGGCCGACAGACCCAGTACTTC. Its translation: CASSASRGGRQTQYF.

This sequence joins TRBV5-1 and TRBJ2-3; the D is unclear. There are 14 residues in the CDR3. From germline, CDR1 is SGHRS and CDR2 YFSETQ. V lost 4 bases, J lost 4 bases, and 13 bases lay in between. The CDR3 spells CASSRAPASDTQYF. The CDR3 DNA is TGCGCCAGCAGCCGAGCCCCGGCCTCAGATACGCAGTATTTT.

This chain joins TRBV5-3 and TRBJ2-7, with D perhaps given as TRBD1 or TRBD2 (5 bases each). TRBV5-3 is filed as an ORF, its function uncertain. The CDR3 covers 17 residues. V lost 4 bases and J lost 2, with 22 bases in between. CDR3 amino acids: CARSRYARDVAPYEQYF. In DNA, the CDR3 is TGTGCCAGAAGCCGATACGCCAGGGACGTGGCTCCCTACGAGCAGTACTTC.

This clone was counted between two and nine times. The chain carries TRBV29-1 and TRBJ1-1; 8 positions match TRBD1. The CDR3 is made up of 13 amino acids. Per germline, CDR1 SQVTM and CDR2 ANQGSEA. V shed 6 bases and J 0 bases; nucleotides not matched to a gene: 3. The CDR3 loop reads CSVSTGVNTEAFF. The CDR3 bases are TGCAGCGTGTCGACAGGGGTGAACACTGAAGCTTTCTTT.

The rearrangement links TRBV9 to TRBJ2-2, with D tentatively TRBD2 (5 bases). Trimming left V 0 bases short and J 1 base short, with 7 bases between. Per germline, CDR1 SGDLS and CDR2 YYNGEE. The CDR3 length is 15 residues. As DNA, the CDR3 is TGTGCCAGCAGCGTAGGGACTGAGAACACCGGGGAGCTGTTTTTT. Amino acids: CASSVGTENTGELFF.

The chain couples TRBV6-6 to TRBJ1-2; D perhaps matches TRBD1 (6 bases). Per the germline V gene, CDR1 is MNHNY and CDR2 is SVGAGI (reference sequence). This CDR3 spans 15 amino acids. Trimming took 0 bases from V and 7 from J, leaving 15 bases between them. The DNA for the CDR3 is TGTGCCAGCAGTTACTCTCCCCAGGGGCGGAGTGGCTACACCTTC. Translated, it gives CASSYSPQGRSGYTF.

V is TRBV7-8 and J is TRBJ1-5, with D perhaps matching TRBD1 (5 bases). This CDR3 has 14 residues. Germline values: CDR1 SGHVS, CDR2 FQNEAQ. V was cut by 6 bases and J by 4 bases, with 13 bases left in between. The CDR3 region is CASRPGGGNQPQHF. The CDR3 DNA follows: TGTGCCAGCAGGCCCGGGGGAGGGAATCAGCCCCAGCATTTT.

This clone was detected once. The chain couples TRBV27 to TRBJ2-1, with D hard to call. CDR3 size: 17 residues. The germline V and J ends were trimmed by 3 bases and 5 bases, with 20 bases remaining between them. Germline V gene lookup returns CDR1 MNHEY and CDR2 SMNVEV (reference sequence). Here the CDR3 reads CASSFLSPGPPNNEQFF. For the CDR3, the DNA is TGTGCCAGCAGTTTTCTCTCGCCCGGCCCCCCGAACAATGAGCAGTTCTTC.

The rearrangement links TRBV5-1 to TRBJ2-3; D perhaps matches TRBD1 (5 bases). Trimming stripped 4 bases from V and 2 bases from J, with 14 bases between. Per germline, CDR1 SGHRS and CDR2 YFSETQ. The CDR3 has 15 amino acids. The CDR3 is CASSPSTGATDTQYF. The CDR3 coding sequence is TGCGCCAGCAGCCCCTCAACAGGAGCCACAGATACGCAGTATTTT.